The next 12 T cell receptor beta chains were all read from a single sample in a study of chemoradiotherapy in HPV16-positive cancers. TCRdb's copy holds only in-frame clones and misses some; the assay was immunoSEQ multiplex PCR. The sample records approximately 35,000 clones, roughly 78% being singletons. Sequencing was performed on blood, taken from a patient who underwent chemoradiotherapy. The receptors were sampled from a human donor with HPV-associated anogenital cancer.

This clone turned up a few times. The chain uses TRBV9 and TRBJ1-1; the D is unclear. CDR1 is SGDLS and CDR2 is YYNGEE in the germline V gene. The CDR3 covers 16 residues. Trimming took off 0 bases at V and 1 base at J, with 13 bases between the two ends. The CDR3 DNA follows: TGTGCCAGCAGCGTAGTAGCGGCCGGGCAGAACACTGAAGCTTTCTTT. It codes for CASSVVAAGQNTEAFF.

The gene calls are TRBV10-3 and TRBJ2-7; TRBD2 aligns across 14 bases. CDR1 ENHRY and CDR2 SYGVKD come from the germline V gene. V shed 5 bases, J shed 2 bases, and the junction held 8 bases outside the gene matches. CDR3 length: 17 residues. The CDR3 here is CAISKGLAGAATYEQYF. The CDR3 DNA is TGTGCCATCAGTAAGGGACTAGCGGGAGCTGCGACCTACGAGCAGTACTTC.

V is TRBV9 and J is TRBJ1-3; TRBD1 matches at 8 bases. The CDR3 consists of 17 residues. Germline V gives CDR1 SGDLS, CDR2 YYNGEE. Unmatched junction bases numbered 8, after V lost 0 bases and J lost 3 bases. DNA of the CDR3: TGTGCCAGCAGCGTAGACCCCACAGGGGGGATTGGAAACACCATATATTTT. It is translated as CASSVDPTGGIGNTIYF.

This chain links TRBV5-6 with TRBJ1-2, with D possibly matching TRBD1 (5 bases). The CDR3 is 13 amino acids. Germline CDR1 SGHDT, CDR2 YYEEEE. Trimming removed 0 bases from V and 8 bases from J, with 11 bases in between. The CDR3 sequence: CASSLVGVGGYTF. The DNA of the CDR3 is TGTGCCAGCAGCTTGGTAGGGGTGGGCGGCTACACCTTC.

The V gene is TRBV7-3, the J gene TRBJ2-2; D is unclear. The ends were cut back, 5 bases at V and 6 bases at J, with 7 bases in the middle. Germline V gene data show CDR1 as SGHTA and CDR2 as FQGTGA. The CDR3 totals 12 residues. CDR3 in DNA: TGTGCCAGCAGCGCCCCACCCGGGGAGCTGTTTTTT. Amino acids: CASSAPPGELFF.

The gene calls are TRBV5-1 and TRBJ2-5; D is perhaps TRBD1 or TRBD2 (5 bases each). This CDR3 region has 15 residues. Germline V lookup: CDR1 SGHRS, CDR2 YFSETQ. Trimming shortened V by 0 bases and J by 4 bases, and 13 bases separated the two germline ends. The CDR3, as DNA: TGCGCCAGCAGCTTGGCCGGGACGCCGGGAGAGACCCAGTACTTC. It translates to CASSLAGTPGETQYF. Drawing the rest from reference TRBV5-1 and TRBJ2-5, the complete variable domain is KAGVTQTPRYLIKTRGQQVTLSCSPISGHRSVSWYQQTPGQGLQFLFEYFSETQRNKGNFPGRFSGRQFSNSRSEMNVSTLELGDSALYLCASSLAGTPGETQYFGPGTRLLVL.

This clone was picked up a small number of times. The rearrangement uses TRBV9 and TRBJ1-2; perhaps TRBD1 as D (6 bases). The CDR3 is 17 residues long. With 0 bases removed from V and 7 bases from J, the gap between germline ends came to 22 bases. Per germline, CDR1 SGDLS and CDR2 YYNGEE. In DNA, the CDR3 is TGTGCCAGCAGCGTAGCGGCTACGGGGGGCGCGGCCGGTGGCTACACCTTC. Translating it yields CASSVAATGGAAGGYTF.

The chain combines TRBV4-3 with TRBJ1-6, with D possibly being TRBD1 (5 bases). The CDR3 sequence is 13 residues long. Looked up from germline, CDR1 is LGHNA and CDR2 is YSLEER. V dropped 0 bases and J dropped 9 bases, with 6 bases sitting between them. The DNA for the CDR3 is TGCGCCAGCAGCCAAGATAGGGGTTCACCCCTCCACTTT. This sequence encodes CASSQDRGSPLHF.

In its sample, this clone was seen once. The J gene is TRBJ2-5, the V gene TRBV10-3, with D unresolved. Trimming took off 4 bases at V and 4 bases at J, with 10 bases between the two ends. Germline V gene sequence: CDR1 ENHRY, CDR2 SYGVKD. The CDR3 totals 13 residues. This chain's CDR3 is CAISVSGLETQYF. Written as DNA, the CDR3 is TGTGCCATCAGTGTCTCTGGGTTAGAGACCCAGTACTTC.

The chain links TRBV19 to TRBJ1-5; D not resolved. V was shortened by 4 bases and J by 9 bases, with 13 bases between the two germline ends. Germline CDR1 and CDR2: LNHDA and SQIVND (reference sequence). CDR3 length: 13 amino acids. The CDR3 nucleotides read TGTGCCAGTAGTAATCCCGAAACCGGGCCCCAGCATTTT. It encodes CASSNPETGPQHF.

This chain joins TRBV6-5 and TRBJ1-5; the D gene is possibly TRBD1 (5 bases). Germline CDR1 MNHEY, CDR2 SVGAGI. The length of the CDR3 is 15 residues. The ends were cut back, 6 bases at V and 4 bases at J, with 16 bases in the middle. The CDR3 is CASRSILGGNQPQHF. The CDR3 DNA is TGTGCCAGCAGATCGATCTTGGGGGGTAATCAGCCCCAGCATTTT.

V usage is TRBV25-1 and J usage is TRBJ1-3, with TRBD1 matching over 8 bases. CDR1 and CDR2 from the germline V gene are MGHDK and SYGVNS. CDR3 length equals 16 residues. With V trimmed by 4 bases and J by 2 bases, 7 bases remained unmatched. The CDR3 here is CASSAVGRGPGNTIYF. CDR3 sequence (DNA): TGTGCCAGCAGTGCGGTTGGCAGGGGGCCTGGAAACACCATATATTTT.